This TCR beta chain came from a study of PD-L1 blockade in urothelial cancer. Study-level background: Patients took up atezolizumab in about 2014 at 1,200 mg intravenously every 3 weeks. Counts from blood samples showed a median of 141,255 T cells.

Time point denoted: pretreatment peripheral blood. Into every PCR, synthetic TCR analog templates were spiked. TCRdb keeps only in-frame clones here, not all; method: immunoSEQ multiplex PCR. The data contain over 35,000 clones, roughly 90% of them singletons. The germline CDR1 and CDR2 sequences are SGHDT and YYEEEE. V shed 5 bases, J shed 7 bases, and the junction held 10 bases outside the gene matches. This CDR3 spans 15 amino acids. Sample: PBMCs, taken around atezolizumab (anti-PD-L1) treatment. The TCR originated in a woman aged 55-69 years with urothelial cancer. The rearrangement uses TRBV5-6 and TRBJ1-4, with TRBD1 identical over 8 bases. The CDR3 is CASRVRGQGGEKLFF. In nucleotides, the CDR3 is TGTGCCAGCAGAGTGAGAGGACAGGGCGGTGAAAAACTGTTTTTT.